The 7 T cell receptor beta chains in this list originate from one sample, sequenced in a study of CD8 T cells in Susac syndrome. With random hexamers, reverse transcription was performed on about 0.45 to 1 ug of RNA. Via MiXCR, TCRdb re-called the immunoSEQ multiplex PCR reads, giving one row per CDR3 protein. The sample consists of about 180,000 distinct CDR3 sequences, around 95% of them appearing once. Sequences were obtained from CD8+ T cells from PBMCs. The receptors derive from a human donor with multiple sclerosis.

The rearrangement joins TRBV27 to TRBJ2-1, with TRBD1 matching 9 bases. The CDR3 contains 15 residues. The V gene's germline CDR1 is MNHEY and CDR2 SMNVEV (reference sequence). The trim removed 5 bases at V and 6 bases at J, leaving 8 bases unmatched. CDR3 DNA: TGTGCCAGCAGTCTTGGACAGGGGCCTCTCAATGAGCAGTTCTTC. It translates to CASSLGQGPLNEQFF.

The chain has TRBV7-8 and TRBJ2-3; 9 bases align to TRBD2. The CDR3 is made up of 16 amino acids. The V and J ends lost 1 base and 4 bases, in that order; junction bases with no gene match: 6. Per the germline V gene, CDR1 is SGHVS and CDR2 is FQNEAQ. CDR3 nucleotides: TGTGCCAGCAGCTTAGGGATTAGCGGGAGCGCAGATACGCAGTATTTT. Translating gives CASSLGISGSADTQYF.

The gene calls are TRBV11-2 and TRBJ2-4, with D hard to call. Germline V CDR1 and CDR2: SGHAT, FQNNGV. The CDR3 covers 14 residues. The germline V and J ends were trimmed by 0 bases and 0 bases, with 3 bases remaining between them. In nucleotides, the CDR3 is TGTGCCAGCAGCTTAGAGATAGCCAAAAACATTCAGTACTTC. Translation gives CASSLEIAKNIQYF. Full variable domain (rest looked up from reference TRBV11-2 and TRBJ2-4): EAGVAQSPRYKIIEKRQSVAFWCNPISGHATLYWYQQILGQGPKLLIQFQNNGVVDDSQLPKDRFSAERLKGVDSTLKIQPAKLEDSAVYLCASSLEIAKNIQYFGAGTRLSVL.

The chain links TRBV7-8 to TRBJ2-1, with 8 bases that match TRBD2. From germline, CDR1 is SGHVS and CDR2 FQNEAQ. V lost 2 bases to trimming and J lost 6 bases; unmatched junction nucleotides: 12. The CDR3 runs 17 residues. CDR3 loop: CASSLLGRGEPANEQFF. The CDR3 DNA reads as TGTGCCAGCAGCTTATTAGGGCGGGGGGAGCCGGCCAATGAGCAGTTCTTC. Full variable domain (rest looked up from reference TRBV7-8 and TRBJ2-1): GAGVSQSPRYKVAKRGQDVALRCDPISGHVSLFWYQQALGQGPEFLTYFQNEAQLDKSGLPSDRFFAERPEGSVSTLKIQRTQQEDSAVYLCASSLLGRGEPANEQFFGPGTRLTVL.

V gene TRBV30 combines with J gene TRBJ2-1; no definite D call. The ends were cut back, 7 bases at V and 5 bases at J, with 0 bases in the middle. Germline values: CDR1 GTSNPN, CDR2 SVGIG (reference sequence). CDR3 length: 8 residues. The CDR3 loop reads CAYNEQFF. The CDR3 nucleotides read TGTGCCTACAATGAGCAGTTCTTC.

V usage is TRBV12-3 or TRBV12-4 and J usage is TRBJ2-5, with unresolved D. The CDR3 loop spans 14 amino acids. V lost 5 bases to trimming and J lost 5 bases, with 15 bases between them. The CDR3 loop reads CASSISSRLETQYF. As DNA, the CDR3 is TGTGCCAGCAGTATCTCCTCACGGTTGGAGACCCAGTACTTC.

The genes are TRBV27 and TRBJ2-3; unclear D gene. CDR3 length: 14 amino acids. CDR1 is MNHEY, CDR2 SMNVEV, per germline (reference sequence). The germline V and J ends were trimmed by 4 bases and 1 base, with 9 bases remaining between them. CDR3 DNA sequence: TGTGCCAGCAGTTCCGGAATCCGCACAGATACGCAGTATTTT. The encoded protein is CASSSGIRTDTQYF.